The rows below give T cell receptor beta chains drawn from one sample of a study of molecular identifiers for immune sequencing clone quantification. TCRdb re-analysed the PCR reads in MiXCR, keeping a single row per CDR3 protein. The sample gives 490,000 or so distinct CDR3 sequences, roughly 26% of which show up once; 0.7% to 0.9% is in the top ten. Sequencing was performed on naive CD8+ T cells from blood, with Jurkat cell RNA spiked in. These TCRs come from a human donor in good health. Some libraries in this study had Jurkat cell RNA spiked in. Both conserved end residues are part of each CDR3. D genes are given only for firm matches. Rows may omit the clone size; those that give it use once, few, many or a size class.

clone size	J gene	D gene	V gene	CDR3 protein	CDR3 DNA
few	TRBJ2-2	.	TRBV29-1	CSVEWWGGELFF	TGCAGCGTTGAATGGTGGGGCGGGGAGCTGTTTTTT
.	TRBJ2-7	.	TRBV27	CASSFRAGSHYEQYF	TGTGCCAGCAGTTTTCGGGCAGGGAGTCACTACGAGCAGTACTTC
few	TRBJ1-2	.	TRBV16	CASSQSNSYNYGYTF	TGTGCCAGCAGCCAATCAAACAGTTATAACTATGGCTACACCTTC
.	TRBJ1-5	.	TRBV28	CASSLWGGEGQPQHF	TGTGCCAGCAGTTTATGGGGGGGGGAGGGTCAGCCCCAGCATTTT
few	TRBJ1-3	.	TRBV4-3	CASSQDAQNSGNTIYF	TGCGCCAGCAGCCAAGATGCCCAGAACTCTGGAAACACCATATATTTT
few	TRBJ2-1	TRBD2	TRBV20-1	CSAGREERNEQFF	TGCAGTGCAGGGCGGGAGGAAAGGAATGAGCAGTTCTTC
.	TRBJ1-1	.	TRBV4-3	CASSQDEGWATEAFF	TGCGCCAGCAGCCAAGATGAGGGGTGGGCCACTGAAGCTTTCTTT
.	TRBJ1-4	.	TRBV5-1	CASSSDGAGEKLFF	TGCGCCAGCAGCTCGGACGGGGCAGGGGAAAAACTGTTTTTT
.	TRBJ1-5	.	TRBV20-1	CSARDSSEHNQPQHF	TGCAGTGCTAGAGATTCCTCGGAGCACAATCAGCCCCAGCATTTT
few	TRBJ1-1	.	TRBV28	CASIQTLGTEAFF	TGTGCCAGCATTCAAACCCTGGGGACTGAAGCTTTCTTT
few	TRBJ2-5	.	TRBV4-1	CASSQVLTGGETQYF	TGCGCCAGCAGCCAAGTTTTGACAGGAGGAGAGACCCAGTACTTC
few	TRBJ2-5	.	TRBV27	CASQMYRGGEETQYF	TGTGCCAGCCAAATGTACAGGGGAGGTGAGGAGACCCAGTACTTC
few	TRBJ2-3	.	TRBV18	CASSHHNPDTQYF	TGTGCCAGCTCACACCATAACCCAGATACGCAGTATTTT
.	TRBJ2-6	.	TRBV7-9	CASSLGELKSSEANVLTF	TGTGCCAGCAGCTTAGGTGAATTGAAGTCCTCTGAGGCCAACGTCCTGACTTTC
few	TRBJ1-4	.	TRBV7-4	CASGRAVNEKLFF	TGTGCCAGCGGTAGGGCAGTTAATGAAAAACTGTTTTTT
.	TRBJ1-5	.	TRBV7-6	CASRLEGTPNQPQHF	TGTGCCAGCCGCTTGGAGGGAACCCCGAATCAGCCCCAGCATTTT
many	TRBJ2-6	.	TRBV25-1	CASSRGANVLTF	TGTGCCAGCAGTCGGGGGGCCAACGTCCTGACTTTC
many	TRBJ2-1	.	TRBV5-4	CASTTTDYDNEQFF	TGTGCCAGCACCACGACAGATTACGACAATGAGCAGTTCTTC
.	TRBJ2-5	.	TRBV7-6	CASSPPSAGVQETQYF	TGTGCCAGCAGCCCCCCCTCGGCGGGCGTTCAAGAGACCCAGTACTTC
many	TRBJ2-7	TRBD1	TRBV19	CASSPVTGTYEQYF	TGTGCCAGTAGTCCTGTGACAGGGACCTACGAGCAGTACTTC
many	TRBJ1-1	.	TRBV30	CAWRVGLGTEAFF	TGTGCCTGGAGGGTGGGCCTCGGGACTGAAGCTTTCTTT
many	TRBJ2-7	.	TRBV20-1	CSAREVSYEQYF	TGCAGTGCTAGAGAGGTGTCATACGAGCAGTACTTC
few	TRBJ2-5	.	TRBV10-3	CAISDVGGLETQYF	TGTGCCATCAGTGACGTGGGGGGGCTGGAGACCCAGTACTTC
.	TRBJ2-1	TRBD1	TRBV6-2/TRBV6-3	CASSSRSMRTGPNNEQFF	TGTGCCAGCAGTTCGCGATCGATGAGGACAGGTCCCAACAATGAGCAGTTCTTC
many	TRBJ2-2	.	TRBV6-5	CASSPEGGTGELFF	TGTGCCAGCAGTCCCGAGGGGGGAACCGGGGAGCTGTTTTTT
many	TRBJ1-3	.	TRBV7-9	CASSSMYGNTIYF	TGTGCCAGCAGCTCAATGTACGGAAACACCATATATTTT
few	TRBJ2-1	.	TRBV4-3	CASSQERVLSNNEQFF	TGCGCCAGCAGCCAAGAAAGGGTGTTATCTAACAATGAGCAGTTCTTC
many	TRBJ2-5	.	TRBV4-1	CASSQVGEETQYF	TGCGCCAGCAGCCAAGTTGGGGAAGAGACCCAGTACTTC
.	TRBJ2-2	.	TRBV28	CASSLGFGSPQNTGELFF	TGTGCCAGCAGTTTGGGTTTCGGCAGCCCCCAAAACACCGGGGAGCTGTTTTTT
few	TRBJ2-1	TRBD2	TRBV7-2	CASSLTSGGHNEQFF	TGTGCCAGCAGCTTGACTAGCGGGGGTCACAATGAGCAGTTCTTC
.	TRBJ2-7	.	TRBV20-1	CSARSPHSYEQYF	TGCAGTGCTAGATCCCCCCATTCCTACGAGCAGTACTTC
.	TRBJ2-1	.	TRBV19	CASSIQGLNNEQFF	TGTGCCAGTAGTATACAGGGGCTGAACAATGAGCAGTTCTTC
.	TRBJ2-7	TRBD2	TRBV7-2	CAISSLAGGAYEQSF	TGTGCCATCAGCTCACTAGCGGGGGGTGCCTACGAGCAGTCCTTC
many	TRBJ1-1	.	TRBV12-3/TRBV12-4	CASSLSASMNTEAFF	TGTGCCAGCAGTTTAAGCGCCAGTATGAACACTGAAGCTTTCTTT
many	TRBJ2-7	TRBD2	TRBV19	CASSPGTSGYEQYF	TGTGCCAGCAGCCCCGGGACTAGCGGCTACGAGCAGTACTTC
few	TRBJ1-6	TRBD1	TRBV6-5	CASSKTGTGVSSYNSPLHF	TGTGCCAGCAGCAAGACCGGGACAGGAGTCAGCTCCTATAATTCACCCCTCCACTTT
.	TRBJ2-7	.	TRBV19	CASSMKGPTYEQYF	TGTGCCAGTAGTATGAAAGGTCCAACCTACGAGCAGTACTTC
few	TRBJ2-2	.	TRBV7-9	CASSLEYTGELFF	TGTGCCAGCAGCTTAGAGTACACCGGGGAGCTGTTTTTT
many	TRBJ2-5	.	TRBV6-5	CASNLAGQETQYF	TGTGCCAGCAACCTTGCAGGCCAAGAGACCCAGTACTTC
few	TRBJ2-7	.	TRBV12-3/TRBV12-4	CASSPGWGEQYF	TGTGCCAGCAGCCCGGGGTGGGGCGAGCAGTACTTC
.	TRBJ2-1	.	TRBV19	CASSALEARYNEQFF	TGTGCCAGTAGTGCCTTAGAAGCGCGCTACAATGAGCAGTTCTTC
.	TRBJ1-6	TRBD1	TRBV7-9	CASSPDRVSNSPLHF	TGTGCCAGCAGCCCAGACAGGGTTTCGAATTCACCCCTCCACTTT
.	TRBJ2-5	.	TRBV28	CASIGPILAQETQYF	TGTGCCAGCATAGGGCCCATCTTAGCCCAAGAGACCCAGTACTTC
few	TRBJ1-1	.	TRBV20-1	CSAHEAFF	TGCAGTGCTCACGAGGCTTTCTTT
.	TRBJ2-7	.	TRBV6-2/TRBV6-3	CASSPGAPARYEQYF	TGTGCCAGCAGTCCCGGGGCTCCAGCCAGGTACGAGCAGTACTTC
few	TRBJ2-7	.	TRBV3-1	CASSHYRGQLEQYF	TGTGCCAGCAGCCACTATAGGGGCCAACTCGAGCAGTACTTC
many	TRBJ1-1	.	TRBV6-5	CASSAPGLSLYTEAFF	TGTGCCAGCAGCGCCCCGGGTCTTTCCCTATACACTGAAGCTTTCTTT
.	TRBJ1-5	.	TRBV6-2/TRBV6-3	CASSYSEGRGNQPQHF	TGTGCCAGCAGTTACTCGGAGGGGCGCGGCAATCAGCCCCAGCATTTT
many	TRBJ1-5	.	TRBV18	CASSDSYNQPQHF	TGTGCCAGCTCTGACAGTTACAATCAGCCCCAGCATTTT
many	TRBJ2-5	TRBD2	TRBV19	CASRRTSGGLQETQYF	TGTGCCAGCCGCCGGACTAGCGGGGGACTACAAGAGACCCAGTACTTC
few	TRBJ1-1	.	TRBV5-8	CASSAYGTEAFF	TGTGCCAGCAGCGCGTACGGCACTGAAGCTTTCTTT
few	TRBJ2-5	TRBD2	TRBV27	CASSVTGLAAIQETQYF	TGTGCCAGCAGTGTGACGGGACTAGCGGCCATCCAAGAGACCCAGTACTTC
once	TRBJ2-7	TRBD1	TRBV2	CASRAGGYEQYF	TGTGCCAGCAGGGCAGGGGGCTACGAGCAGTACTTC
few	TRBJ1-1	.	TRBV20-1	CSASDIGTEAFF	TGCAGTGCTAGCGACATTGGCACTGAAGCTTTCTTT
few	TRBJ1-2	.	TRBV2	CASSPPGTYGYTF	TGTGCCAGTAGCCCCCCAGGCACCTATGGCTACACCTTC